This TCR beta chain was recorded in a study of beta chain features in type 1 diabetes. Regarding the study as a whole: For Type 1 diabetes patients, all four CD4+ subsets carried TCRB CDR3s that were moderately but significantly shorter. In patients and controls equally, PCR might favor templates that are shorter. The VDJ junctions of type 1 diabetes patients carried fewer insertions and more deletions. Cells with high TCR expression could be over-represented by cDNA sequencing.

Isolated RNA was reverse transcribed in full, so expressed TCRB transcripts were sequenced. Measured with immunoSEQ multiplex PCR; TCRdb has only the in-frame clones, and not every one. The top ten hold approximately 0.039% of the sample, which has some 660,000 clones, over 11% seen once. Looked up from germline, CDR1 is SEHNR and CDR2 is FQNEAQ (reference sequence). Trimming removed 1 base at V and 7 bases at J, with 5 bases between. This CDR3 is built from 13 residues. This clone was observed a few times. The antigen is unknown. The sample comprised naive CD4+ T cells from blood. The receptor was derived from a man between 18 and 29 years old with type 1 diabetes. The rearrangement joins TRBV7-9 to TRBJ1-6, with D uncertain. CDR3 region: CASSLGGNSPLHF. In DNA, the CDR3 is TGTGCCAGCAGCTTAGGAGGGAATTCACCCCTCCACTTT.